These 20 T cell receptor beta chains originate from one sample sequenced in a study of T cells in Graves' hyperthyroidism and ophthalmopathy. Amplification of TCR beta CDR3 regions used RNA as the template. HTBI primers were employed in a first-round RT-PCR of the TCR CDR3. TCRdb re-derived calls from the multiplex PCR reads in MiXCR, one entry per CDR3 protein. The top ten hold about 17% of the sample, which has 400,000 to 500,000 distinct CDR3 sequences, approximately 15% seen once. Sample: blood. All receptors come from a woman between 18 and 30 years old with Graves' hyperthyroidism.

The gene calls are TRBV7-9 and TRBJ1-1; D not certain. With 5 bases removed from V and 1 base from J, the gap between germline ends came to 11 bases. The length of the CDR3 is 14 residues. The germline gives CDR1 SEHNR, CDR2 FQNEAQ (reference sequence). The CDR3 here is CASSKGGRNTEAFF. DNA of the CDR3: TGTGCCAGCAGCAAAGGAGGTAGGAACACTGAAGCTTTCTTT.

This clonotype was counted at least ten times. The chain employs TRBV7-3 and TRBJ2-3; D is unresolved. V was shortened by 2 bases and J by 6 bases, with 12 bases between the two germline ends. The CDR3 is 14 residues long. The germline gives CDR1 SGHTA, CDR2 FQGTGA. CDR3 region: CASSLRAPSDTQYF. CDR3 bases: TGTGCCAGCAGCTTACGGGCCCCGTCGGATACGCAGTATTTT.

The J gene is TRBJ2-1, the V gene TRBV29-1, with D uncertain. V was trimmed by 7 bases and J by 7 bases, leaving 20 bases between them. Germline CDR1 SQVTM, CDR2 ANQGSEA. This CDR3 has 14 amino acids. The CDR3 sequence: CSAKDPRQENEQFF. In DNA, the CDR3 is TGCAGCGCAAAGGACCCCAGGCAAGAAAATGAGCAGTTCTTC.

This clonotype occurred a few times. The chain uses TRBV3-1 and TRBJ2-7, with TRBD2 as a possible D gene (5 bases). Trimming stripped 7 bases from V and 0 bases from J, with 13 bases between. The length of the CDR3 is 14 residues. Germline loops: CDR1 LGHDT, CDR2 YNNKEL (reference sequence). For the CDR3, the DNA is TGTGCCAGCACAGCGGCTAAAAGCTCCTACGAGCAGTACGTC. Translating gives CASTAAKSSYEQYV.

This clonotype was picked up many times. V gene TRBV5-4 combines with J gene TRBJ2-7, with D uncertain. Germline CDR1 and CDR2: SGHNT and YYREEE (reference sequence). The CDR3 sequence is 15 residues long. Trimming cost V 2 bases and J 0 bases, with 12 bases left between them. This chain's CDR3 is CASSLGGESSYEQYF. The CDR3 bases are TGTGCCAGCAGCTTAGGCGGAGAAAGCTCCTACGAGCAGTACTTC.

The V call is TRBV6-1, the J call TRBJ2-7, with 12 nucleotides matching TRBD2. Germline CDR1 is MNHNS and CDR2 is SASEGT. The V and J ends lost 5 bases and 2 bases, in that order; junction bases with no gene match: 4. This CDR3 has 15 residues. The CDR3, as DNA: TGTGCCAGCAGTCGACTAGCGGGAGAAGCCTACGAGCAGTACTTC. Protein: CASSRLAGEAYEQYF.

This clonotype was seen a handful of times. This chain links TRBV5-1 with TRBJ2-4; D is uncertain. The ends were cut back, 0 bases at V and 9 bases at J, with 16 bases in the middle. The CDR3 loop spans 15 amino acids. Germline-derived CDR1 and CDR2 are SGHRS and YFSETQ. CDR3 in DNA: TGCGCCAGCAGCTTGGATGGATCGCCAACGGGCATTCAGTACTTC. It yields the protein CASSLDGSPTGIQYF.

This clonotype was seen ten or more times. This chain joins TRBV5-8 and TRBJ2-5; a weak D match, TRBD2 (6 bases). Per the germline V gene, CDR1 is SGHTS and CDR2 is YDEGEE. Trimming stripped 0 bases from V and 4 bases from J, with 16 bases between. This CDR3 has 16 residues. The CDR3 DNA is TGTGCCAGCAGCTTGGGGAGGGGTGGCGACGGAGAGACCCAGTACTTC. Protein product: CASSLGRGGDGETQYF. The complete variable domain, with remaining parts taken from reference TRBV5-8 and TRBJ2-5, reads EAGVTQSPTHLIKTRGQQATLRCSPISGHTSVYWYQQALGLGLQFLLWYDEGEERNRGNFPPRFSGRQFPNYSSELNVNALELEDSALYLCASSLGRGGDGETQYFGPGTRLLVL.

This clonotype was detected only once. This chain joins TRBV27 and TRBJ2-3, with 10 bases matching TRBD2. The germline V gene encodes CDR1 MNHEY and CDR2 SMNVEV (reference sequence). The CDR3 consists of 15 residues. V was clipped by 7 bases and J by 4 bases; unmatched bases: 8. The CDR3 loop reads CASNRISGRSDTQYF. The CDR3 DNA is TGTGCCAGCAACCGGATTAGCGGGAGGTCAGATACGCAGTATTTT.

This clonotype appeared many times. The rearrangement links TRBV20-1 to TRBJ2-5; D is possibly TRBD1 or TRBD2 (5 bases each). The CDR3 is 13 amino acids. Germline V lookup: CDR1 DFQATT, CDR2 SNEGSKA (reference sequence). Trimming pared 3 bases from V and 2 bases from J, leaving 10 bases between. CDR3 sequence (DNA): TGCAGTGCTAGGGGGCGGGTGCAAGAGACCCAGTACTTC. Translating gives CSARGRVQETQYF.

This clonotype was observed at least ten times. The chain has TRBV6-1 and TRBJ2-5, with 10 bases matching TRBD1. With V trimmed by 5 bases and J by 5 bases, 14 bases remained unmatched. CDR3 length: 17 residues. CDR1 MNHNS and CDR2 SASEGT come from the germline V gene. The CDR3 reads CASSYGRQGAVGETQYF. CDR3 sequence (DNA): TGTGCCAGCAGTTATGGTCGACAGGGGGCAGTGGGGGAGACCCAGTACTTC.

This clonotype has only a few counts. The rearrangement uses TRBV5-1 and TRBJ2-1; a possible D gene is TRBD2 (5 bases). This CDR3 comprises 16 residues. Germline-derived CDR1 and CDR2 are SGHRS and YFSETQ. Trimming stripped 4 bases from V and 0 bases from J, with 14 bases between. CDR3 amino acids: CASSLIASSSYNEQFF. The CDR3 DNA reads TGCGCCAGCAGCCTCATAGCGTCAAGCTCCTACAATGAGCAGTTCTTC.

This clonotype was recorded a few times. The genes are TRBV5-1 and TRBJ2-1; no firm D call. Looked up from germline, CDR1 is SGHRS and CDR2 is YFSETQ. V was pared by 3 bases and J by 0 bases, with 10 bases between. This CDR3 is 15 amino acids long. CDR3 coding DNA: TGCGCCAGCAGCTATGAGGCCGTCTCCTACAATGAGCAGTTCTTC. Translation: CASSYEAVSYNEQFF.

The V and J genes are TRBV5-1 and TRBJ1-2; 10 nucleotides agree with TRBD1. The CDR3 extends over 15 amino acids. V trimming: 4 bases; J trimming: 5 bases; junction bases outside the gene matches: 8. Germline V CDR1 and CDR2: SGHRS, YFSETQ. This chain's CDR3 is CASSDPTGGGYGYTF. CDR3 bases: TGCGCCAGCAGCGACCCGACAGGGGGCGGTTATGGCTACACCTTC.

This clonotype was counted many times. As DNA, the CDR3 is TGTGCCACCAGCAGAGAAGGGTTGGAGGCTGAAGCTTTCTTT. This encodes CATSREGLEAEAFF. The rearrangement joins TRBV15 to TRBJ1-1; D is unclear. Trimming shortened V by 0 bases and J by 6 bases, and 11 bases separated the two germline ends. This CDR3 spans 14 amino acids. Germline CDR1 is LNHNV and CDR2 is YYDKDF (reference sequence).

This clonotype was found many times. J is TRBJ2-1 and V is TRBV19; 14 nucleotides match TRBD2. The CDR3 covers 15 residues. Trimming at V came to 7 bases and at J to 9 bases, leaving 8 bases not matched to a gene. Germline V CDR1 and CDR2: LNHDA, SQIVND (reference sequence). CDR3 in amino acids: CASNPGLAGVREQFF. CDR3 bases: TGTGCCAGTAACCCGGGACTAGCGGGAGTACGTGAGCAGTTCTTC.

J is TRBJ2-1 and V is TRBV29-1; no firm D call. Germline V gives CDR1 SQVTM, CDR2 ANQGSEA. The CDR3 is 11 amino acids. The ends were cut back, 6 bases at V and 4 bases at J, with 7 bases in the middle. The CDR3 here is CSVQYYNEQFF. CDR3 nucleotides: TGCAGCGTGCAATATTACAATGAGCAGTTCTTC.

The V gene is TRBV7-9, the J gene TRBJ1-2; weak D call: TRBD1 (5 bases). Germline V gives CDR1 SEHNR, CDR2 FQNEAQ (reference sequence). The CDR3 sequence is 15 residues long. V lost 5 bases and J 7 bases, leaving 20 bases between the germline ends. The CDR3 loop is CASSETPEGVFGYTF. The CDR3 coding sequence is TGTGCCAGCAGCGAAACCCCTGAAGGGGTCTTTGGCTACACCTTC.

This clonotype was counted between two and nine times. J is TRBJ1-2 and V is TRBV29-1, with a possible D match to TRBD1 (6 bases). This CDR3 comprises 14 residues. The germline gives CDR1 SQVTM, CDR2 ANQGSEA. For the CDR3, the DNA is TGCACCTCAGGGGAAACGGGCACGGACTATGGCTACACCTTC. Translated, it gives CTSGETGTDYGYTF.

This clonotype came up many times. The chain joins TRBV11-2 to TRBJ2-5, with 16 bases that match TRBD2. The ends lost 4 bases at V and 5 bases at J; junction bases unmatched: 10. In germline, CDR1 is SGHAT, CDR2 FQNNGV. The CDR3 runs to 18 residues. The chain's CDR3 is CASSSFSLGLAGGETQYF. Here the CDR3 DNA reads TGTGCCAGCAGCTCCTTCTCGCTGGGACTAGCGGGAGGGGAGACCCAGTACTTC.